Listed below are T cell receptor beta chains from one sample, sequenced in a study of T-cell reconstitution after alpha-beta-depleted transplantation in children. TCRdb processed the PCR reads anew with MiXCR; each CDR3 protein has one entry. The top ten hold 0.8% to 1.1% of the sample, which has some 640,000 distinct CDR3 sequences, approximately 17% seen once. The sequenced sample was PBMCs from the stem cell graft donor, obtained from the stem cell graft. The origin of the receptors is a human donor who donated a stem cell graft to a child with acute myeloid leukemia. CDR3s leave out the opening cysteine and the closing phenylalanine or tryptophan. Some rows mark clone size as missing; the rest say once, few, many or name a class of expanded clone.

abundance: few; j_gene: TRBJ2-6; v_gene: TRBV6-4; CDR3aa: ASRPVGGGHSGANVLT
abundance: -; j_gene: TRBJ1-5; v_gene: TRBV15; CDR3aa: ATSRDSYNQPQH
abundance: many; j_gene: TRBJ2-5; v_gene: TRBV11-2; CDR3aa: ASSARTGNGETQY
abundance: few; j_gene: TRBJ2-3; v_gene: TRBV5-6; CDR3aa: ASSPDSGHYKLTPDTQY
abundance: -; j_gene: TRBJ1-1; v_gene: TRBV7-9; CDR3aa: ASSLPPREGEAF
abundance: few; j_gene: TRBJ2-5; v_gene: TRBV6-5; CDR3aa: ASSYGIAGGKETQY
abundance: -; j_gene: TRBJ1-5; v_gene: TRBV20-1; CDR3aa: CARARSRGGNQPQH
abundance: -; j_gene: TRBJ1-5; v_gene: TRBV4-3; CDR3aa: ASSRLTGPNQPQH
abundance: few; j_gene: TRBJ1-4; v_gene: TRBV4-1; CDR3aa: ASSQGRRGRDATNEKLF
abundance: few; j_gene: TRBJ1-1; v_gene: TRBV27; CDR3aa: ASSFGPPLNTEAF
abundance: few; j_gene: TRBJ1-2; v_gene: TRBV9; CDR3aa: ASSVGGSANYGYT
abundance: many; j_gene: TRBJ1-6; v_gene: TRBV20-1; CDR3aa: SARYVGTDRPLH
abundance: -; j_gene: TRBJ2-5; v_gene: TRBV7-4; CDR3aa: ASSLERLADREETQY
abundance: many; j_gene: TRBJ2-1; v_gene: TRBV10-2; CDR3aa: ASSLLAGGSEQF
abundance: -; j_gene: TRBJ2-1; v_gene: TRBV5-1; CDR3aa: ASSPDDYNEQF
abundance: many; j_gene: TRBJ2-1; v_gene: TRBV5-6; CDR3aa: ASSFAGVEQF
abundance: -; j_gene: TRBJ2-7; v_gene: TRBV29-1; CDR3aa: SVEDRVGYEQY
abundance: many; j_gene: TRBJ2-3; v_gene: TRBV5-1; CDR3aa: ASIKGGQGDTQY
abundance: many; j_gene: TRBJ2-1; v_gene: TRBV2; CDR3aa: ASSPSGGAGYNEQF
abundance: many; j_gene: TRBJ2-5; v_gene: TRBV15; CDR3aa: ATSRTEETQY
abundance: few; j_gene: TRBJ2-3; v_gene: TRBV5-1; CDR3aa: ASSITGDTQY
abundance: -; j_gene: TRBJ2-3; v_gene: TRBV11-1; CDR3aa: ASSLRDLGAGDTQY